The 30 T cell receptor beta chains presented below share a single source sample, sequenced in a study of blood T cell repertoires in COVID-19. Sequencing was performed with immunoSEQ multiplex PCR; in TCRdb, only in-frame clones are kept and a portion is missing. Of 70,000 or so clones listed, 70% to 75% are singletons. Sequencing was carried out using peripheral blood. These receptors were obtained from a woman aged 70-85 years with acute or convalescent COVID-19.

This clone was recorded only once. This rearrangement joins TRBV27 to TRBJ2-7; 7 positions match TRBD2. The ends lost 6 bases at V and 3 bases at J; junction bases unmatched: 17. The germline gives CDR1 MNHEY, CDR2 SMNVEV (reference sequence). This CDR3 has 17 residues. Here the CDR3 DNA reads TGTGCCAGCAGCCGACCCTCAATTTCGGGAGGAGGCTACGAGCAGTACTTC. Residues: CASSRPSISGGGYEQYF.

This sequence joins TRBV7-6 and TRBJ2-7, with 8 nucleotides matching TRBD1. The ends lost 5 bases at V and 5 bases at J; junction bases unmatched: 8. Germline V gene data show CDR1 as SGHVS and CDR2 as FNYEAQ. CDR3 size: 14 residues. CDR3 in DNA: TGTGCCAGCAGCAAGCAGGGGGCGCTGGACGAGCAGTACTTC. Translation gives CASSKQGALDEQYF.

The chain carries TRBV7-2 and TRBJ2-5; D gene uncertain. The germline V and J ends were trimmed by 1 base and 8 bases, with 11 bases remaining between them. The CDR3 totals 13 residues. Per germline, CDR1 SGHTA and CDR2 FQGNSA. The CDR3 DNA follows: TGTGCCAGCAGCTTAGGCAGTTCCCAAACCCAGTACTTC. It yields the protein CASSLGSSQTQYF.

This clone was counted only a few times. The genes are TRBV21-1 and TRBJ2-2; the tabulated D call, TRBD2, remains unverified against the DNA. TRBV21-1 is an annotated pseudogene. The CDR3 runs 17 residues. The CDR3 sequence: CASSVRQAGVGTGELFF. The CDR3 nucleotides are TGTGCCAGCAGCGTGCGTCAGGCGGGAGTGGGAACCGGGGAGCTGTTTTTT.

This chain links TRBV30 with TRBJ2-4; 7 bases match TRBD1. With V trimmed by 2 bases and J by 6 bases, 4 bases remained unmatched. Germline V lookup: CDR1 GTSNPN, CDR2 SVGIG (reference sequence). The CDR3 loop spans 13 amino acids. This CDR3 is CAWSIAGGNIQYF. The CDR3 coding sequence is TGTGCCTGGAGTATCGCAGGGGGAAACATTCAGTACTTC.

The genes are TRBV5-6 and TRBJ2-7; TRBD1 matches at 8 bases. Germline lookup yields CDR1 SGHDT and CDR2 YYEEEE. This CDR3 spans 13 amino acids. Trimming cost V 5 bases and J 2 bases; bases outside gene matches: 3. CDR3 region: CASSSQGAYEQYF. The CDR3 nucleotides read TGTGCCAGCAGTTCACAGGGGGCCTACGAGCAGTACTTC.

The V and J genes are TRBV5-4 and TRBJ1-6; 9 nucleotides align to TRBD1. V was pared by 2 bases and J by 5 bases, with 2 bases of the junction left unmatched. The CDR3 is 15 residues long. CDR1 is SGHNT, CDR2 YYREEE, per germline (reference sequence). The CDR3 DNA reads TGTGCCAGCAGCTTCAGGACAGGGGATAATTCACCCCTCCACTTT. Translation gives CASSFRTGDNSPLHF.

The chain uses TRBV28 and TRBJ1-5; D unclear. V was shortened by 5 bases and J by 0 bases, with 8 bases between the two germline ends. CDR1 and CDR2 (germline): MDHEN, SYDVKM. The CDR3 has 14 residues. CDR3 in DNA: TGTGCCAGCAGTGGCCTTAATAGCAATCAGCCCCAGCATTTT. It specifies CASSGLNSNQPQHF.

The V call is TRBV19, the J call TRBJ1-5; 9 bases are shared with TRBD1. The CDR3 is made up of 16 amino acids. The germline CDR1 and CDR2 sequences are LNHDA and SQIVND (reference sequence). The trim removed 7 bases at V and 1 base at J, leaving 8 bases unmatched. CDR3 region: CASTPPGTGSNQPQHF. CDR3 bases: TGTGCCAGTACCCCTCCTGGGACAGGGAGCAATCAGCCCCAGCATTTT.

The chain carries TRBV28 and TRBJ1-4; 9 bases fit TRBD1. Germline assignment: CDR1 MDHEN and CDR2 SYDVKM. The CDR3 spans 14 residues. Trimming took 6 bases from V and 5 from J; bases not matched to a gene: 4. The CDR3 DNA reads TGTGCCAGCAGCTTGACAGGGGGAAATGAAAAACTGTTTTTT. The encoded protein is CASSLTGGNEKLFF.

The chain is built from TRBV5-1 and TRBJ1-1, with 8 bases aligning to TRBD1. CDR3 length: 14 amino acids. V shed 3 bases, J shed 4 bases, and the junction held 5 bases outside the gene matches. CDR1 is SGHRS and CDR2 is YFSETQ in the germline V gene. CDR3 in amino acids: CASSSSDRGTEAFF. The CDR3 region has the DNA TGCGCCAGCAGCTCCTCTGACAGGGGCACTGAAGCTTTCTTT.

The J gene is TRBJ1-1, the V gene TRBV7-9; no reliable D call. Germline V gene sequence: CDR1 SEHNR, CDR2 FQNEAQ (reference sequence). There are 13 residues in the CDR3. The germline V and J ends were trimmed by 1 base and 6 bases, with 9 bases remaining between them. This CDR3 reads CASSLGGSSEAFF. The CDR3 bases are TGTGCCAGCAGCTTAGGCGGGTCGTCTGAAGCTTTCTTT.

The CDR3 DNA reads TGTGCCAGCAGCTTAGAGTCAAATTCACCCCTCCACTTT. This translates into CASSLESNSPLHF. This rearrangement joins TRBV11-2 to TRBJ1-6; D gene uncertain. The CDR3 runs to 13 residues. The V end was cut by 0 bases, the J end by 7 bases, with 4 bases between. Germline CDR1 reads SGHAT; CDR2 reads FQNNGV.

The chain joins TRBV18 to TRBJ2-7, with 11 bases identical to TRBD2. The CDR3 consists of 15 residues. Trimming took 5 bases from V and 6 from J; bases not matched to a gene: 9. CDR1 is KGHSH, CDR2 LQKENI, per germline. In nucleotides, the CDR3 is TGTGCCAGCTCAGAAGTAGCGGGAGGGCCCGTCGAGCAGTACTTC. Residues: CASSEVAGGPVEQYF.

This sequence joins TRBV7-2 and TRBJ1-3; 9 bases map to TRBD1. The trim removed 5 bases at V and 1 base at J, leaving 6 bases unmatched. The germline gives CDR1 SGHTA, CDR2 FQGNSA. The CDR3 contains 16 residues. CDR3 sequence: CASSLGQGASGNTIYF. The CDR3 DNA is TGTGCCAGCAGCCTGGGACAGGGAGCTTCTGGAAACACCATATATTTT.

CDR3 sequence reads: CASSQDWQGAPNEKLFF. CDR3 nucleotide sequence: TGTGCCAGCAGCCAAGACTGGCAGGGGGCTCCGAATGAAAAACTGTTTTTT. The gene calls are TRBV4-2 and TRBJ1-4, with 8 bases fitting TRBD1. Per the germline V gene, CDR1 is LGHNA and CDR2 is YNFKEQ. V lost 0 bases, J lost 5 bases, and 8 bases stayed unmatched. This CDR3 comprises 17 residues.

The V gene is TRBV3-1 (or the pseudogene TRBV3-2), the J gene TRBJ1-5; D not resolved. Per germline, CDR1 LGHDT and CDR2 YNNKEL (reference sequence). This CDR3 is 14 amino acids long. The ends were cut back, 1 base at V and 6 bases at J, with 10 bases in the middle. The CDR3 here is CASSQVPGGQPQHF. In DNA, the CDR3 is TGTGCCAGCAGCCAAGTCCCCGGAGGTCAGCCCCAGCATTTT.

The chain recombines TRBV6-5 with TRBJ1-1; the match to TRBD1 covers 8 bases. The ends lost 7 bases at V and 1 base at J; junction bases unmatched: 8. Germline values: CDR1 MNHEY, CDR2 SVGAGI. The CDR3 is 15 amino acids. CDR3: CASTLRQGRNTEAFF. Written as DNA, the CDR3 is TGTGCCAGCACCCTCCGACAGGGGAGGAACACTGAAGCTTTCTTT.

V gene TRBV7-2 combines with J gene TRBJ1-1; possible D gene TRBD1, 6 bases. This CDR3 is built from 15 residues. V was clipped by 1 base and J by 7 bases, with 16 bases between them. Germline CDR1 reads SGHTA; CDR2 reads FQGNSA. For the CDR3, the DNA is TGTGCCAGCAGCTTAGGACAGGTGGATATCGGTGAAGCTTTCTTT. Its translation is CASSLGQVDIGEAFF.

This chain connects TRBV5-6 to TRBJ1-4; D is uncertain. This CDR3 contains 14 residues. Trimming pared 0 bases from V and 2 bases from J, leaving 5 bases between. CDR1 and CDR2 from the germline V gene are SGHDT and YYEEEE. The CDR3: CASSLDLTNEKLFF. The CDR3, as DNA: TGTGCCAGCAGCTTGGATCTGACTAATGAAAAACTGTTTTTT.

The CDR3 reads CASSEGDRGGPQHF. CDR3 DNA: TGTGCCAGCAGTGAAGGGGACAGGGGCGGGCCCCAGCATTTT. J is TRBJ1-5 and V is TRBV6-1; TRBD1 agrees at 10 bases. CDR3 length equals 14 residues. V lost 1 base and J lost 9; bases outside the gene matches: 3. Germline V gene lookup returns CDR1 MNHNS and CDR2 SASEGT.

This clone was recorded a few times. This chain joins TRBV19 and TRBJ1-5; D gene ambiguous. The V end was cut by 1 base, the J end by 1 base, with 8 bases between. The germline V gene has CDR1 LNHDA and CDR2 SQIVND (reference sequence). CDR3 length: 15 amino acids. DNA of the CDR3: TGTGCCAGTAGTATAGTCGGAGGAAGCAATCAGCCCCAGCATTTT. Its translation: CASSIVGGSNQPQHF.

This clone showed up just a few times. V usage is TRBV6-6 and J usage is TRBJ1-1; D is unresolved. The germline V gene encodes CDR1 MNHNY and CDR2 SVGAGI (reference sequence). CDR3 length: 13 amino acids. With 7 bases removed from V and 4 bases from J, the gap between germline ends came to 13 bases. CDR3: CASTQTGVTEAFF. The CDR3 DNA reads as TGTGCCAGCACCCAAACCGGGGTCACTGAAGCTTTCTTT.

This rearrangement joins TRBV4-1 to TRBJ1-3; 8 nucleotides agree with TRBD1. The V segment lost 5 bases and the J segment 2 bases; nucleotides outside the gene matches: 11. Germline assignment: CDR1 MGHRA and CDR2 YSYEKL. CDR3 size: 17 residues. This chain's CDR3 is CASSTDPRQGTGNTIYF. In DNA form, the CDR3 reads TGCGCCAGCAGCACAGACCCTAGACAGGGGACTGGAAACACCATATATTTT.

This clone was seen only a few times. CDR3 sequence (DNA): TGTGCCAGTAGCTTAGGTTCCTCACCTAGCGAGTCCTACGAGCAGTACTTC. Amino acids: CASSLGSSPSESYEQYF. The V gene is TRBV19, the J gene TRBJ2-7; TRBD2 is a possible D gene (6 bases). From germline, CDR1 is LNHDA and CDR2 SQIVND (reference sequence). Trimming left V 6 bases short and J 1 base short, with 22 bases between. The CDR3 runs to 17 residues.

This chain joins TRBV4-2 and TRBJ2-7; maybe TRBD1 (6 bases). Germline-derived CDR1 and CDR2 are LGHNA and YNFKEQ. V was clipped by 0 bases and J by 2 bases, with 11 bases between them. CDR3 length: 15 residues. The CDR3 bases are TGTGCCAGCAGCCAAGATACAGGGCTGACCTACGAGCAGTACTTC. Protein product: CASSQDTGLTYEQYF.

The chain employs TRBV9 and TRBJ2-5, with 12 bases aligning to TRBD2. J was trimmed by 5 bases and V by 4 bases; bases with no gene match: 3. Germline values: CDR1 SGDLS, CDR2 YYNGEE. The length of the CDR3 is 14 residues. CDR3 loop: CASSIGTSGETQYF. The CDR3 coding sequence is TGTGCCAGCAGCATCGGGACTAGCGGGGAGACCCAGTACTTC.

The J gene is TRBJ1-1, the V gene TRBV10-3, with 7 bases aligning to TRBD1. The length of the CDR3 is 13 residues. Germline V gene data show CDR1 as ENHRY and CDR2 as SYGVKD. The V and J ends lost 9 bases and 3 bases, in that order; junction bases with no gene match: 7. The CDR3 is CAIRQGTDTEAFF. The CDR3 coding sequence is TGTGCCATTAGACAGGGAACCGACACTGAAGCTTTCTTT.

The chain couples TRBV15 to TRBJ1-1; D is possibly TRBD1 (6 bases). Germline V lookup: CDR1 LNHNV, CDR2 YYDKDF (reference sequence). This CDR3 region has 13 residues. V was cut by 4 bases and J by 5 bases, with 11 bases left in between. CDR3 bases: TGTGCCACCAGCAAGGGGGATTGGACTGAAGCTTTCTTT. This sequence encodes CATSKGDWTEAFF.

V is TRBV5-1 and J is TRBJ2-7; no clear D gene. The CDR3 runs 15 residues. Per the germline V gene, CDR1 is SGHRS and CDR2 is YFSETQ. Trimming stripped 1 base from V and 0 bases from J, with 11 bases between. The CDR3 protein is CASSLLHSSSYEQYF. The CDR3 DNA reads TGCGCCAGCAGCTTGTTACACAGCTCCTCCTACGAGCAGTACTTC.